This entry describes one T cell receptor beta chain. The data were produced by immunoSEQ multiplex PCR, yet TCRdb's version contains in-frame clones alone and is incomplete. The data contain about 190,000 clones, around four fifths of them singletons. This CDR3 is 14 amino acids long. The germline V gene encodes CDR1 LGHDT and CDR2 YNNKEL (reference sequence). The V and J ends lost 4 bases and 6 bases respectively, with 13 bases between them. This entry comes from a study of blood T cell repertoires in COVID-19. Sequenced sample: peripheral blood. The TCR comes from an elderly woman with active or convalescent COVID-19. V gene TRBV3-1 (or the pseudogene TRBV3-2) combines with J gene TRBJ1-3; weak D call: TRBD1 (5 bases). For the CDR3, the DNA is TGTGCCAGCAGCCCAGGGTATAATATAAACACCATATATTTT. Amino acids: CASSPGYNINTIYF.